The text below deals with one TCR beta chain. Which antigen it targets is not known. No base qualities exist here, and no much larger clone lies one base off it. This sample stems from a study of blood T cell repertoires in COVID-19 (TCRdb year 2020). Context from the whole study: Samples from collaborators originated in the United States, Italy and Spain and spanned both the acute and convalescent phases of COVID-19. Samples came from the ongoing ImmuneRACE study (first 160 participants) plus 1,254 subjects from 6 global collaborators. Deeply sampled blood TCRbeta repertoires from subjects exposed to, actively infected with, or recovered from COVID-19 were included in the dataset. Where available, HLA class I and class II types were obtained from metadata supplied by the sample provider rather than from assay-based typing. Sample metadata almost always included a de-identified subject ID, COVID-19 status, age in years and sex. The material from the prospective study consisted of cDNA or gDNA derived from T cells, B-cell-depleted T cells, or PBMCs. The repertoires were released in a freely available public database intended as a resource for research on the immune response to SARS-CoV-2. Broader findings and caveats from the paper: The quantity of clinical and demographic metadata differed by source and by participant and was supplied without curation.

The immunoSEQ Assay, a bias-controlled multiplex PCR, was used to amplify TCRbeta CDR3 regions from genomic DNA. Per the original workflow: Nucleated cell counts per sample were estimated from amplification of reference gene primers within the assay. Sequence reads were collapsed and filtered to measure the absolute abundance of every unique TCRbeta CDR3 rearrangement. Productive Simpson clonality was computed per sample as the square root of Simpson's diversity index over productive rearrangements. Not all clones reach the TCRdb copy of this immuneACCESS table, which keeps in-frame sequences only. Checked studies attribute under half of the gap to unresolved V genes and leave the rest unexplained. D and trimming were read from the DNA, whereas the V and J calls and clone size are those reported in that table. For this sample there are approximately 170,000 clones; roughly 93% appear just once. The ten largest clones add up to roughly 2% of the sample.

The CDR3 numbers 17 residues from cysteine through phenylalanine. Kept here is only the CDR3 DNA, which spans 51 bases and is read in frame from base 1. CDR1 and CDR2, looked up from the germline V gene, are MGHRA and YSYEKL. Trimming leaves V shorter by 0 bases and J shorter by 5 bases, with the junction holding 9 bases beyond the gene matches. One collaborating source in Seattle enrolled patients while the patients were actively infected and followed the patients over time throughout the course of disease. Collaborating institutions collected whole blood in K2EDTA tubes following their own protocols. For TCRbeta analysis, collaborators shipped samples in one of three forms: frozen whole blood, isolated PBMCs, or DNA extracted from either of those sample types.

Sample: peripheral blood. The chain is assembled from TRBV4-1 and TRBJ1-2; TRBD1 agrees with 10 junctional bases. This sequence was found in a woman aged 55-69 years with COVID-19, enrolled during active disease. The sequenced DNA: TGCGCCAGCAGCCAAGACATTTTTGACAGGGGGCAATATGGCTACACCTTC. Translated, this gives CASSQDIFDRGQYGYTF.